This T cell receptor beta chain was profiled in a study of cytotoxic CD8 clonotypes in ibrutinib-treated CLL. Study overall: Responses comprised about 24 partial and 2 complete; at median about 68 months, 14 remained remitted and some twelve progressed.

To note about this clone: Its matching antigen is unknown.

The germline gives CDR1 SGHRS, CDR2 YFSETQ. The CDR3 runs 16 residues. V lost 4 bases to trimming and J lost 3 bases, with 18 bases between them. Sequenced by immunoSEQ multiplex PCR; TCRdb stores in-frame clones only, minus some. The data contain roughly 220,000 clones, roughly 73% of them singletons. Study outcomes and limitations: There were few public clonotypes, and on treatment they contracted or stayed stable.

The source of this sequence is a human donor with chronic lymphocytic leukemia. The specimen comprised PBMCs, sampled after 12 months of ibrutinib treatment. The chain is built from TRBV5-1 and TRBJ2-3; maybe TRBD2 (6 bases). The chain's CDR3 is CASSPEWGGTTDTQYF. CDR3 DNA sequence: TGCGCCAGCAGCCCGGAATGGGGCGGGACTACAGATACGCAGTATTTT.